The rows below give T cell receptor beta chains drawn from one sample of a study of cytomegalovirus exposure and HLA in healthy donors. Sequencing used immunoSEQ multiplex PCR; TCRdb keeps in-frame clones, though not all of them. The data include about 41,000 clones; the top ten clones carry 6.2%. Sequences were obtained from PBMCs. These TCRs come from a man aged 25-45 years in good health and CMV-seronegative. CDR3s include the opening cysteine and the closing phenylalanine or tryptophan. The D gene is left open where the match is weak.

CDR3nt: TGTGCCAGTTGGATGGGGGGCACTGAAGCTTTCTTT
CDR3aa: CASWMGGTEAFF
v_gene: TRBV19
d_gene: -
j_gene: TRBJ1-1

CDR3nt: TGTGCCAGCAGCCCGTACGGACGCGGGACAGAGACCCAGTACTTC
CDR3aa: CASSPYGRGTETQYF
v_gene: TRBV14
d_gene: -
j_gene: TRBJ2-5

CDR3nt: TGTGCCAGCAGCAAAGGAGGCGGCGAAGCTTTCTTT
CDR3aa: CASSKGGGEAFF
v_gene: TRBV9
d_gene: -
j_gene: TRBJ1-1

CDR3nt: TGTGCCAGCACTCCCACTACCTACGAGCAGTACTTC
CDR3aa: CASTPTTYEQYF
v_gene: TRBV6-1
d_gene: -
j_gene: TRBJ2-7

CDR3nt: TGTGCCAGCAGCGGGCGAGGTTCGGGGACACGAATCTACGAGCAGTACTTC
CDR3aa: CASSGRGSGTRIYEQYF
v_gene: TRBV9
d_gene: -
j_gene: TRBJ2-7

CDR3nt: TGTGCCAGCAGCTTATCCCGCGGGGGACGATCGGAGGATGAGCAGTTCTTC
CDR3aa: CASSLSRGGRSEDEQFF
v_gene: TRBV7-9
d_gene: TRBD2
j_gene: TRBJ2-1

CDR3nt: TGTGCCAGCAGCGGGGGACTCCCCTCTGAGCCCCAGCATTTT
CDR3aa: CASSGGLPSEPQHF
v_gene: TRBV16
d_gene: -
j_gene: TRBJ1-5

CDR3nt: TGCGCCAGCAGCTTGGGGCCTGGGACTAGTAGCACCGGGGAGCTGTTTTTT
CDR3aa: CASSLGPGTSSTGELFF
v_gene: TRBV5-1
d_gene: TRBD2
j_gene: TRBJ2-2

CDR3nt: TGTGCCAGCAGCGCGGGACAGTCCTATGGCTACACCTTC
CDR3aa: CASSAGQSYGYTF
v_gene: TRBV9
d_gene: TRBD1
j_gene: TRBJ1-2

CDR3nt: TGTGCCAGCAGCCAAGAAAGCGGGAGATTCAACGAGCAGTACTTC
CDR3aa: CASSQESGRFNEQYF
v_gene: TRBV4-2
d_gene: TRBD2
j_gene: TRBJ2-7

CDR3nt: TGTGCCAGTGGGACAGGGGGCCAAGAGACCCAGTACTTC
CDR3aa: CASGTGGQETQYF
v_gene: TRBV19
d_gene: TRBD1
j_gene: TRBJ2-5

CDR3nt: TGTGCCAGTCGAGATTACAATGAGCAGTTCTTC
CDR3aa: CASRDYNEQFF
v_gene: TRBV19
d_gene: -
j_gene: TRBJ2-1

CDR3nt: TGCGCCAGCAGCCAATTGAAGGGCCAGGGTCAGCCCCAGCATTTT
CDR3aa: CASSQLKGQGQPQHF
v_gene: TRBV4-3
d_gene: -
j_gene: TRBJ1-5

CDR3nt: TGTGCCAGCAGAACACCGGGACAGGGGATTACCGGGGAGCTGTTTTTT
CDR3aa: CASRTPGQGITGELFF
v_gene: TRBV5-8
d_gene: TRBD1
j_gene: TRBJ2-2

CDR3nt: TGTGCCAGCAGTGAATTGGGGCCCTATAATTCACCCCTCCACTTT
CDR3aa: CASSELGPYNSPLHF
v_gene: TRBV2
d_gene: -
j_gene: TRBJ1-6

CDR3nt: TGTGCCAGCAGTGAATATGGGGGCGCGAACACCGGGGAGCTGTTTTTT
CDR3aa: CASSEYGGANTGELFF
v_gene: TRBV25-1
d_gene: -
j_gene: TRBJ2-2

CDR3nt: TGTGCCAGCAGCTTGAGGGCTATCGGAGACCAAAGCTCTGGAAACACCATATATTTT
CDR3aa: CASSLRAIGDQSSGNTIYF
v_gene: TRBV7-2
d_gene: -
j_gene: TRBJ1-3

CDR3nt: TGCGCCAGCAGCGTCCGTCTAGGAAACACCATATATTTT
CDR3aa: CASSVRLGNTIYF
v_gene: TRBV4-1
d_gene: -
j_gene: TRBJ1-3

CDR3nt: TGTGCCAGCAGCGTAGGTCTATACACAGATACGCAGTATTTT
CDR3aa: CASSVGLYTDTQYF
v_gene: TRBV9
d_gene: -
j_gene: TRBJ2-3

CDR3nt: TGCGCCAGCAGCCCGCAGGGGGTAAGCAATCAGCCCCAGCATTTT
CDR3aa: CASSPQGVSNQPQHF
v_gene: TRBV4-1
d_gene: TRBD1
j_gene: TRBJ1-5

CDR3nt: TGTGCCAGCAGCCAGACAGGGAACACTGAAGCTTTCTTT
CDR3aa: CASSQTGNTEAFF
v_gene: TRBV6-4
d_gene: -
j_gene: TRBJ1-1

CDR3nt: TGTGCCAGCAGCCGACAGGACAGCGCGAACACTGAAGCTTTCTTT
CDR3aa: CASSRQDSANTEAFF
v_gene: TRBV5-6
d_gene: -
j_gene: TRBJ1-1

CDR3nt: TGTGCCAGCAGCGAACAGGGCATGAACACTGAAGCTTTCTTT
CDR3aa: CASSEQGMNTEAFF
v_gene: TRBV9
d_gene: -
j_gene: TRBJ1-1